Listed below are T cell receptor beta chains from one sample, sequenced in a study of T cell responses to AZD1222 COVID-19 vaccine. Measured with immunoSEQ multiplex PCR; TCRdb has only the in-frame clones, and not every one. The data show about 59,000 clones, roughly nine tenths seen once. The source was peripheral blood, collected 28 days after the second AZD1222 dose. The receptors stem from an adult who received the AZD1222 COVID-19 vaccine. Both conserved end residues are part of each CDR3. The D gene is left open where the match is weak. Not every row has a clone size; where given, it reads once, few, many or a size class.

v_call,d_call,j_call,clone_size,cdr3_nt,cdr3_aa
TRBV6-2/TRBV6-3,TRBD1,TRBJ1-3,-,TGTGCCAGCAGCGGGACAGTCTCTGGAAACACCATATATTTT,CASSGTVSGNTIYF
TRBV24-1,-,TRBJ2-3,-,TGTGCCACCAGTGATCGGGACAGCACAGATACGCAGTATTTT,CATSDRDSTDTQYF
TRBV29-1,-,TRBJ2-3,-,TGCAGCACCTCCCCAGGGTTTGGCGCAGATACGCAGTATTTT,CSTSPGFGADTQYF
TRBV23-1,TRBD1,TRBJ1-5,-,TGCGCCAGCAGTCTGACAGGGGATGATAATCAGCCCCAGCATTTT,CASSLTGDDNQPQHF
TRBV6-1,-,TRBJ2-5,-,TGTGCCAGCAGTGACCTCCTGGGGACAAAGACCCAGTACTTC,CASSDLLGTKTQYF
TRBV28,-,TRBJ1-2,-,TGTGCCAGCAACTCGGATGGGGGGTTCAGCTATGGCTACACCTTC,CASNSDGGFSYGYTF
TRBV19,-,TRBJ2-4,-,TGTGCCAGTAGTATAGTAAACAGGGTAGTGGACTTC,CASSIVNRVVDF
TRBV15,TRBD1,TRBJ1-5,-,TGTGCCACCAGCACGGCAGGGGGCTTTCAGCCCCAGCATTTT,CATSTAGGFQPQHF
TRBV7-9,TRBD1,TRBJ1-2,-,TGTGCCAGCAGCCAGGGACAGGGTACTGGCTACACCTTC,CASSQGQGTGYTF
TRBV6-1,TRBD1,TRBJ2-7,once,TGTGCCAGCAGTGAAAGGGGACAGGGGGTGAGTGTCGGCGGCAAGAGCTCCTACGAGCAGTACTTC,CASSERGQGVSVGGKSSYEQYF
TRBV11-2,-,TRBJ2-2,-,TGTGCTATTAGGAGCGGGAACACCGGGGAGCTGTTTTTT,CAIRSGNTGELFF
TRBV6-2/TRBV6-3,TRBD1,TRBJ2-7,-,TGTGCCAGCAGTTACGCCGGGACAGGGGGCCACGAGCAGTACTTC,CASSYAGTGGHEQYF
TRBV5-1,-,TRBJ2-7,-,TGCGCCAGCAGGCCCGATATACCTTACGAGCAGTACTTC,CASRPDIPYEQYF
TRBV19,-,TRBJ1-1,-,TGTGCCAGTAGTGATACAGGGAGCATGAACACTGAAGCTTTCTTT,CASSDTGSMNTEAFF
TRBV28,-,TRBJ1-4,once,TGTGCCAGCAGTACCACATCGGGGGTTAATGAAAAACTGTTTTTT,CASSTTSGVNEKLFF
TRBV7-9,-,TRBJ2-5,-,TGTGCCAGCAGCTTTATAGGGGATGAGACCCAGTACTTC,CASSFIGDETQYF
TRBV28,TRBD2,TRBJ2-1,-,TGTGCCAGCAGACCTCCTGGCGGGGGGCGGGGTGAGCAGTTCTTC,CASRPPGGGRGEQFF
TRBV7-9,TRBD2,TRBJ2-7,-,TGTGCCAGCAGCCTTGGGGGAGGACTAGCCGTGCTGAGGCTGTACTTC,CASSLGGGLAVLRLYF
TRBV9,TRBD1,TRBJ2-3,-,TGTGCCAGCAGCCGACAGGGGGTTAGCACAGATACGCAGTATTTT,CASSRQGVSTDTQYF
TRBV30,TRBD2,TRBJ2-7,-,TGTGCCTGGAGGCCAAGACTAGCGGTCGCCTACGAGCAGTACTTC,CAWRPRLAVAYEQYF
TRBV7-2,-,TRBJ2-7,-,TGTGCCAGCAGTCGGACGGATGCATCCTACGAGCAGTACTTC,CASSRTDASYEQYF
TRBV20-1,TRBD2,TRBJ2-1,-,TGCAGTGCTAGTAAAGCTAGCGGGGGACTCAATGAGCAGTTCTTC,CSASKASGGLNEQFF
TRBV11-3,TRBD1,TRBJ2-7,-,TGTGCCAGCAGCCCTATGGGACAGGTCCGTTTAAGTGAGCAGTACTTC,CASSPMGQVRLSEQYF
TRBV19,-,TRBJ2-3,-,TGTGCCAGTAGTCGGGGTCTCACAGATACGCAGTATTTT,CASSRGLTDTQYF
TRBV27,-,TRBJ1-5,-,TGTGCCAGCAGTTTTGGAGGCAATCAGCCCCAGCATTTT,CASSFGGNQPQHF
TRBV19,TRBD1,TRBJ1-2,-,TGTGCCAGTAGTACGGACAGGGGGCAGGTGTATGGCTACACCTTC,CASSTDRGQVYGYTF
TRBV19,TRBD2,TRBJ2-3,-,TGTGCCAGTAGTGATAAAAGCGGGAGTTATGGGAATACGCAGTATTTT,CASSDKSGSYGNTQYF
TRBV9,-,TRBJ2-7,-,TGTGCCAGCAGCGTAGCAAGGTCCTACGAGCAGTACTTC,CASSVARSYEQYF
TRBV2,-,TRBJ1-4,-,TGTGCCAGCAGGGAAGAGAACTTGGGGGGTGAAAAACTGTTTTTT,CASREENLGGEKLFF
TRBV2,-,TRBJ2-1,-,TGTGCCAGCAGTGAAGGTGATGAGCAGTTCTTC,CASSEGDEQFF
TRBV7-2,TRBD2,TRBJ2-3,-,TGTGCCAGCAGCTTAGGACTAGCGGGACGCGCAGATACGCAGTATTTT,CASSLGLAGRADTQYF
TRBV11-1,-,TRBJ2-3,once,TGTGCCAGCAGCTTAGCAACCGAGCGGTGGAAGGCGCAGTATTTT,CASSLATERWKAQYF
TRBV6-5,TRBD1,TRBJ2-7,-,TGTGCCAGCAGACCGGGACAGAGCTCCTACGAGCAGTACTTC,CASRPGQSSYEQYF
TRBV7-2,-,TRBJ2-7,-,TGTGCCAGCAGCTTAGACGGATCCTACGAGCAGTACTTC,CASSLDGSYEQYF
TRBV15,-,TRBJ2-7,-,TGTGCCACCAGCAGAGAGGATGCCGGCTACGAGCAGTACTTC,CATSREDAGYEQYF
TRBV11-2,TRBD2,TRBJ2-2,-,TGTGCCAGCAGCTTAGATTTACTAGCGGGAGCTCCGAACACCGGGGAGCTGTTTTTT,CASSLDLLAGAPNTGELFF
TRBV10-3,TRBD1,TRBJ1-1,-,TGTGCCATCAGTGAAGGGACAGGGCGCACTGAAGCTTTCTTT,CAISEGTGRTEAFF
TRBV5-4,-,TRBJ1-1,once,TGTGCCAGCAGCCCACAAGTGAACACTGAAGCTTTCTTT,CASSPQVNTEAFF
TRBV7-2,TRBD1,TRBJ2-6,-,TGTGCCAGCAGCCCACGGACAGGGAGGCCTACCGGGGCCAACGTCCTGACTTTC,CASSPRTGRPTGANVLTF
TRBV5-1,-,TRBJ2-5,-,TGCGCCAGCAGCTTGGATGGGGGAAGAGAGACCCAGTACTTC,CASSLDGGRETQYF
TRBV11-2,-,TRBJ1-6,-,TGTGCCAGCAGCTTAGCGGGAAGATCGGGCGGTAGTTCACCCCTCCACTTT,CASSLAGRSGGSSPLHF
TRBV19,TRBD1,TRBJ2-2,-,TGTGCCAGTACCTTAGGTATCACAGGGGGTATGAACACCGGGGAGCTGTTTTTT,CASTLGITGGMNTGELFF
TRBV12-3/TRBV12-4,-,TRBJ2-5,few,TGTGCCAGCAGTTTTAGGGAGACCCAGTACTTC,CASSFRETQYF
TRBV28,TRBD1,TRBJ1-6,-,TGTGCCAGCAGCTCTGGGGGGACAGGGAGTTATAATTCACCCCTCCACTTT,CASSSGGTGSYNSPLHF
TRBV2,-,TRBJ2-2,-,TGTGCCAGCAGGACGGAGAACACCGGGGAGCTGTTTTTT,CASRTENTGELFF
TRBV6-5,-,TRBJ1-2,-,TGTGCCAGCAGTAAGGATAGTAACTATGGCTACACCTTC,CASSKDSNYGYTF
TRBV18,-,TRBJ2-2,-,TGTGCCAGCTCACCCGGACTGAACACCGGGGAGCTGTTTTTT,CASSPGLNTGELFF
TRBV11-2,-,TRBJ1-4,-,TGTGCCAGCAGCTCCCCCGGGCAGGATGAAAAACTGTTTTTT,CASSSPGQDEKLFF
TRBV6-1,-,TRBJ2-5,-,TGTGCCAGCAGTGAATGGGAGGCCCAGTACTTC,CASSEWEAQYF
TRBV29-1,TRBD1,TRBJ1-1,-,TGCAGCGGCACCGATCGACAGGGGATGAGGGAGAGTGAAGCTTTCTTT,CSGTDRQGMRESEAFF
TRBV7-3,TRBD2,TRBJ2-3,-,TGTGCCAGCAGCCCTGGGACTAGCGCGGGCGGGGATACGCAGTATTTT,CASSPGTSAGGDTQYF
TRBV13,TRBD1,TRBJ2-2,once,TGTGCCAGCAGCGAACCCCGGGACAGGGTGACCACCGGGGAGCTGTTTTTT,CASSEPRDRVTTGELFF